A selection of T cell receptor beta chains follows, all from one sample in a study of beta chain features in type 1 diabetes. This table comes from immunoSEQ multiplex PCR, and its TCRdb copy is limited to in-frame clones, with some not included. The table records some 700,000 clones, around an eighth of them present only once. The specimen was naive CD4+ T cells from blood. The origin of the receptors is a young man with type 1 diabetes. The CDR3 runs from the conserved cysteine through the conserved F or W. Not all rows give a size; the values are once, few, many and, for expanded clones, a class.

J gene,V gene,clone size,CDR3 protein
TRBJ2-1,TRBV29-1,NA,CSGSPTGAPHEQFF
TRBJ2-5,TRBV4-1,few,CASSQVLAVGRETQYF
TRBJ2-1,TRBV7-8,NA,CASTLNRPGYNEQFF
TRBJ2-7,TRBV6-5,NA,CASSPSPGSSYEQYF
TRBJ2-7,TRBV6-5,few,CASSWRGRSYEQYF
TRBJ1-1,TRBV30,NA,CAWSLGQGLNTEAFF
TRBJ2-3,TRBV5-4,NA,CASSRTGSGTDTQYF
TRBJ2-3,TRBV30,NA,CAWSRRAPTDTQYF
TRBJ2-1,TRBV6-5,few,CASRRDRDPNEQFF
TRBJ2-2,TRBV18,few,CASSPMSQGNTGELFF
TRBJ1-6,TRBV10-3,few,CAISESAGDNSPLHF
TRBJ2-5,TRBV6-5,NA,CASSYSRQETQYF
TRBJ1-5,TRBV28,few,CASSFGTGNQPQHF
TRBJ1-6,TRBV30,few,CAWGNFENSPLHF
TRBJ1-2,TRBV4-1,few,CASSQGNTGTATGYTF
TRBJ1-2,TRBV5-1,few,CASSLFSDTDGYGYTF
TRBJ2-7,TRBV7-9,few,CASSTLSYEQYF
TRBJ2-3,TRBV7-2,NA,CASSAQGAPPDTQYF
TRBJ1-3,TRBV9,NA,CASSVDGVSGNTIYF
TRBJ2-7,TRBV30,NA,CAWTQVGSEQYF
TRBJ2-7,TRBV19,few,CASRQGLGEQYF
TRBJ1-5,TRBV5-1,NA,CASSLEGNSNQPQHF
TRBJ2-1,TRBV30,NA,CAWSARGGLNEQFF
TRBJ2-4,TRBV5-1,NA,CASSFGTDIAKNIQYF
TRBJ2-1,TRBV19,NA,CASSITNEQFF
TRBJ2-3,TRBV7-7,NA,CASSPGTGRTDTQYF
TRBJ2-7,TRBV28,NA,CASSLLGVHEQYF
TRBJ2-6,TRBV6-6,few,CAAGGRTSGANVLTF
TRBJ1-1,TRBV7-6,NA,CASSLRTGGWIGTEAFF
TRBJ2-1,TRBV11-3,few,CASESGQYNEQFF
TRBJ2-1,TRBV2,few,CASKLAGYNEQFF
TRBJ2-7,TRBV10-3,NA,CAISPGVAGFYEQYF
TRBJ2-1,TRBV29-1,NA,CSAHPRQTYNEQFF
TRBJ2-5,TRBV7-2,NA,CASSGDQETQYF
TRBJ1-6,TRBV30,few,CAWRARPGQSNNSPLHF
TRBJ2-2,TRBV6-4,few,CASSDSGLELFF
TRBJ2-1,TRBV4-1,few,CASSQVDRYNEQFF
TRBJ2-7,TRBV18,NA,CASSQTGGTLSYEQYF
TRBJ1-1,TRBV7-3,few,CASSWDPGRNTEAFF
TRBJ1-5,TRBV10-3,NA,CAISEERGITQPQHF
TRBJ2-1,TRBV5-6,NA,CASSSIAGGSYNEQFF
TRBJ2-1,TRBV2,few,CASSESGSYNEQFF
TRBJ1-2,TRBV29-1,NA,CSVEVPPGRTGYTF
TRBJ1-4,TRBV6-6,NA,CASSYHPTGEDEKLFF
TRBJ1-2,TRBV4-1,NA,CASSQGPGQGWRDGYTF
TRBJ1-2,TRBV4-1,few,CASRGLGRRYGYTF
TRBJ2-7,TRBV18,NA,CASSSTGTVSYEQYF
TRBJ1-1,TRBV9,few,CASSVASGSTEAFF
TRBJ1-1,TRBV7-9,few,CASSQTGPTEAFF
TRBJ1-1,TRBV29-1,NA,CSADLLNTEAFF